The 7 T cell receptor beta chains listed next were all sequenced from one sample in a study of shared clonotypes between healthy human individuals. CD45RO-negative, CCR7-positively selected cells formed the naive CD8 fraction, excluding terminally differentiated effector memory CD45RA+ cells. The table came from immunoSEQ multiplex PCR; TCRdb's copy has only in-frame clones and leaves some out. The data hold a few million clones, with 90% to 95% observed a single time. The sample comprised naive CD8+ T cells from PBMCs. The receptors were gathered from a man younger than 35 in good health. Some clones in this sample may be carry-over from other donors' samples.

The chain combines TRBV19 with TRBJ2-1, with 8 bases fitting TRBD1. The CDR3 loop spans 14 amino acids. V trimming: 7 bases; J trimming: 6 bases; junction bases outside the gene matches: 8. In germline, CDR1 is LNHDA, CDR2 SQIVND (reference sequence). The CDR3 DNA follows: TGTGCCAGTAACGCAGGGGGCTTTCTCAATGAGCAGTTCTTC. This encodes CASNAGGFLNEQFF.

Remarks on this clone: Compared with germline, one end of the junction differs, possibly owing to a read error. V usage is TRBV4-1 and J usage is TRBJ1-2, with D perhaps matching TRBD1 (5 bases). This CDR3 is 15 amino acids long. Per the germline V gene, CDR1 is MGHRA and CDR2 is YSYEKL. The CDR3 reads CASTQLGAGPYGYTF. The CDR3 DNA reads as TGCGCCAGCACCCAACTTGGCGCGGGACCCTATGGCTACACCTTC.

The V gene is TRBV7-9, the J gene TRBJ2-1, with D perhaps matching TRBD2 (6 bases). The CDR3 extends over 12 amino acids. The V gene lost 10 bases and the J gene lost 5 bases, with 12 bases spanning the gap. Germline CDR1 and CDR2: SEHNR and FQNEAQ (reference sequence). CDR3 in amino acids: CANEGLNNEQFF. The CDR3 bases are TGTGCCAACGAGGGACTGAACAATGAGCAGTTCTTC.

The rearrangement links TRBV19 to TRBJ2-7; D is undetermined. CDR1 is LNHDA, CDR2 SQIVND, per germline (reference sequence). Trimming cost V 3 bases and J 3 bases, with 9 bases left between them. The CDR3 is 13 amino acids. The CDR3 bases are TGTGCCAGTAGTATGGCGGCAGGCTACGAGCAGTACTTC. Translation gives CASSMAAGYEQYF.

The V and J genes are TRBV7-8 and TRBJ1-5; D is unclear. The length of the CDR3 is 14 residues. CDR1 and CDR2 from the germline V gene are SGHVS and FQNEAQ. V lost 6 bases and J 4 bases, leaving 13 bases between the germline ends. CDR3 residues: CASRNLGPNQPQHF. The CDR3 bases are TGTGCCAGCAGGAATCTTGGCCCTAATCAGCCCCAGCATTTT.

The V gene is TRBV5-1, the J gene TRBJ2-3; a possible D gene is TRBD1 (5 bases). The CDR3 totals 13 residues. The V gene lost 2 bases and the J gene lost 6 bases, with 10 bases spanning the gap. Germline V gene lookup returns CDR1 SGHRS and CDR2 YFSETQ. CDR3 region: CASSLQEFDTQYF. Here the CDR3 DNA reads TGCGCCAGCAGCTTACAGGAATTCGATACGCAGTATTTT.

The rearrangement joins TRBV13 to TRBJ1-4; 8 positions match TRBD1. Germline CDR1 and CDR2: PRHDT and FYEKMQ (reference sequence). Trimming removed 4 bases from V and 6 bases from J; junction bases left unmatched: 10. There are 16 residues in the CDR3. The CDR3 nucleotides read TGTGCCAGCAGCTCGAGCCATCAGGGGGCGGATGAAAAACTGTTTTTT. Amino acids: CASSSSHQGADEKLFF.